The T cell receptor (beta chain) under discussion was sequenced for a study of T-cell memory formation after mild COVID-19. Notes on the study in general: Clones that contracted clustered mainly in CM and EM if CD4+ and in EMRA if CD8+. SARS-CoV-2 specificity of second-wave clones peaking day 37 was unconfirmed. Researchers found some responding clones in pre-infection memory, a sign that cross-reactive memory joined.

5'RACE primed at constant segments yielded TCR alpha and TCR beta cDNA libraries bearing sample barcodes and UMIs. Via MiXCR, TCRdb re-called the 5' RACE reads, giving one row per CDR3 protein. The profile shows hundreds of thousands of distinct CDR3 sequences, approximately 20% of them singletons. With respect to this clonotype: The antigen is not known.

Germline CDR1 MNHEY, CDR2 SVGAGI. Deletions cut 7 bases from V and 4 bases from J, with 17 bases between. The CDR3 has 14 amino acids. This chain uses TRBV6-5 with TRBJ2-7; D gene unclear. This TCR was sampled from an adult woman who had mild COVID-19 (a few samples of this study predate the infection). Cell type and time point are not known. The sequenced material came from PBMCs or a T cell subset sorted from them (not recorded which). This CDR3 is CASKSRLGGYEQYF. CDR3 in DNA: TGTGCCAGCAAATCAAGGCTAGGCGGATACGAGCAGTACTTC.